This TCR beta chain came from a study of post-analysis software for immune sequencing data. V was trimmed by 4 bases and J by 0 bases, leaving 10 bases between them. Germline assignment: CDR1 SQVTM and CDR2 ANQGSEA. This CDR3 is 13 amino acids long. Findings of the study overall: Controls had lower frequencies than patients of 4 or 5 TRBV segments, which included TRBV5-6, TRBV5-1 and TRBV20-1.

This clonotype turned up a few times. The target antigen is unknown. Built from TCR beta cDNA, the libraries had unique molecular identifiers in them. TCRdb ran MiXCR on the PCR reads and lists one entry per CDR3 protein. The table shows about 810,000 distinct CDR3 sequences, with around 53% occurring only once. The sample consisted of blood. The sequence derives from a girl aged 5-17 years with multiple sclerosis. The gene calls are TRBV29-1 and TRBJ2-7; TRBD1 is a possible D gene (5 bases). CDR3 bases: TGCAGCGTTGTAGGGGTTGCCTCCTACGAGCAGTACTTC. It codes for CSVVGVASYEQYF.